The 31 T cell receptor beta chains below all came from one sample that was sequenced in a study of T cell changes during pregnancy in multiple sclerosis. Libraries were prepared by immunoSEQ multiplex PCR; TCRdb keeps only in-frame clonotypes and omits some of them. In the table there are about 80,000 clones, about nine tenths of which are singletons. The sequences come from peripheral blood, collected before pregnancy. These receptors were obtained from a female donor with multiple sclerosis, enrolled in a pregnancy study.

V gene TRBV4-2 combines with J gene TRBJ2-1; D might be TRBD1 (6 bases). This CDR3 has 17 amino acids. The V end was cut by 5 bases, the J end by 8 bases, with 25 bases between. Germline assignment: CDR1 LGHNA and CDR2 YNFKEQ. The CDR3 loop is CASSALWSGGAGDEQFF. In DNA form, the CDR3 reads TGTGCCAGCAGCGCCCTATGGTCTGGAGGAGCAGGGGATGAGCAGTTCTTC.

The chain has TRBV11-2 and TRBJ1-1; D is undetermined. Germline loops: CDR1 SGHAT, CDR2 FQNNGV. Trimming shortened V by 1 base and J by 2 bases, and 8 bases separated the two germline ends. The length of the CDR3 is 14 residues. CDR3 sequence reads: CASSLGRFNTEAFF. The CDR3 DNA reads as TGTGCCAGCAGCTTAGGCAGGTTTAACACTGAAGCTTTCTTT.

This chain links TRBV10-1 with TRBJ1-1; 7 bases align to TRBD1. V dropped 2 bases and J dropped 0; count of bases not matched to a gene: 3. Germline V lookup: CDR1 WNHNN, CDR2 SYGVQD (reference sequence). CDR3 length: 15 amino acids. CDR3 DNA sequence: TGCGCCAGCAGTGAGGGGACAGACATGAACACTGAAGCTTTCTTT. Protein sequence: CASSEGTDMNTEAFF.

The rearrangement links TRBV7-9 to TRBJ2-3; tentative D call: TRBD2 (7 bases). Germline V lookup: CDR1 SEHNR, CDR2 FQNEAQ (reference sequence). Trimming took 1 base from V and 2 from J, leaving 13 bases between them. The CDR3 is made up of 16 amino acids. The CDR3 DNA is TGTGCCAGCAGCTTAGGGGGGGGGCTTGTCACAGATACGCAGTATTTT. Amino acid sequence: CASSLGGGLVTDTQYF.

The CDR3 nucleotides read TGTGCCAGCAGTTCCCTCTCCTACGAGCAGTACTTC. Encoded protein: CASSSLSYEQYF. J is TRBJ2-7 and V is TRBV28; D is unclear. Trimming removed 4 bases at V and 0 bases at J, with 4 bases between. This CDR3 has 12 residues. CDR1 is MDHEN, CDR2 SYDVKM, per germline.

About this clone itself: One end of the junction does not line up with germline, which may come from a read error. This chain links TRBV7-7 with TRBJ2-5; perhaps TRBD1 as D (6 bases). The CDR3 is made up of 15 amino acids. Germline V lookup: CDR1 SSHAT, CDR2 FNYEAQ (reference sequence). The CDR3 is CASSKRQGNQETQYF. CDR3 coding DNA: TGTGCTAGCAGTAAAAGGCAGGGGAATCAAGAGACCCAGTACTTC.

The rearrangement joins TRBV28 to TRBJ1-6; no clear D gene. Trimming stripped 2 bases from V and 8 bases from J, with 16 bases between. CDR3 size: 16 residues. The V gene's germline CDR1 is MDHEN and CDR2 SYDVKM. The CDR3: CASSLSGHGRDSPLHF. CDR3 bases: TGTGCCAGCAGTTTAAGCGGCCATGGACGGGATTCACCCCTCCACTTT.

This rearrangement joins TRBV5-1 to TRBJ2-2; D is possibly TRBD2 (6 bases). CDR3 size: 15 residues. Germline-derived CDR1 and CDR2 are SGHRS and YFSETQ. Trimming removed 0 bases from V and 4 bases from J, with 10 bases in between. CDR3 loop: CASSLDGGVTGELFF. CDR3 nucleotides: TGCGCCAGCAGCTTGGACGGAGGGGTCACCGGGGAGCTGTTTTTT.

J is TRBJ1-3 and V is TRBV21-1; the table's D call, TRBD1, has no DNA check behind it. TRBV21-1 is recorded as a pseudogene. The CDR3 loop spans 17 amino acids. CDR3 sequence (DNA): TGTGCCAGCAGCAAAAGTGGGAGACAGGGGGGAACAAACACCATATATTTT. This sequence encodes CASSKSGRQGGTNTIYF.

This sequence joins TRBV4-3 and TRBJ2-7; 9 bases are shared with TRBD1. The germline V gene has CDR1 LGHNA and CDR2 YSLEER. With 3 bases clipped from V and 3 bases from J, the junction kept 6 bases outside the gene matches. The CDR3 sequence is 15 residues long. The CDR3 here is CASSHSGQGNYEQYF. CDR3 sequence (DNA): TGCGCCAGCAGCCATAGTGGACAGGGGAACTACGAGCAGTACTTC.

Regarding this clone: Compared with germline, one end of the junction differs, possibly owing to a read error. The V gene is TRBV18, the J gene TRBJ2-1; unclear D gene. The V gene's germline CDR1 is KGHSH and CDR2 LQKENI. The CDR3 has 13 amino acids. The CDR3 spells CASSPPSDNEQFF. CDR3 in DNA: TGTGCCAGCTCACCACCCTCCGACAATGAGCAGTTCTTC.

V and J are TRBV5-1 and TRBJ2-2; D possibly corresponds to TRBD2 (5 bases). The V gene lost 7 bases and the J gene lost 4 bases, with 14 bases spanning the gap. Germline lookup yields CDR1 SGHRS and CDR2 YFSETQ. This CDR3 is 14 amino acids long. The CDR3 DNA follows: TGCGCCAGCGCGTTCGGGGAGACCACCGGGGAGCTGTTTTTT. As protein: CASAFGETTGELFF.

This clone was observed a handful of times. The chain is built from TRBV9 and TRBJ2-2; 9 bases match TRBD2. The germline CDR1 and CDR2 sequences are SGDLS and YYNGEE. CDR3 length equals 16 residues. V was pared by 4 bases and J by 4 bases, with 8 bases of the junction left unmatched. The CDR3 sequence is CASSLRTSALTGELFF. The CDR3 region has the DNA TGTGCCAGCAGCTTAAGGACTAGCGCCCTCACCGGGGAGCTGTTTTTT.

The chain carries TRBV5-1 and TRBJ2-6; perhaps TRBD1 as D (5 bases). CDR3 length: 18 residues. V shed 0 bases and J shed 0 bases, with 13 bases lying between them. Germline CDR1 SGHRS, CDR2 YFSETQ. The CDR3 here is CASSLGYRLFSGANVLTF. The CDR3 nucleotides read TGCGCCAGCAGCTTGGGGTACAGGTTGTTCTCTGGGGCCAACGTCCTGACTTTC.

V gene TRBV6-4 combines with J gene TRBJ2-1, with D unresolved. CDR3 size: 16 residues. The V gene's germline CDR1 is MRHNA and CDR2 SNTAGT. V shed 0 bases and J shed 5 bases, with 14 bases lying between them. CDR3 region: CASSDSVGGGNNEQFF. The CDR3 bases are TGTGCCAGCAGTGACTCTGTTGGTGGCGGAAACAATGAGCAGTTCTTC.

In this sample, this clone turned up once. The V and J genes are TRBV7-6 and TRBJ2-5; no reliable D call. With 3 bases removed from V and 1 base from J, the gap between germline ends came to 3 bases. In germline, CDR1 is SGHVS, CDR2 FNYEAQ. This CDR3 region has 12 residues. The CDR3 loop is CASSFGQETQYF. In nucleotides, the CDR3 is TGTGCCAGCAGCTTCGGCCAAGAGACCCAGTACTTC.

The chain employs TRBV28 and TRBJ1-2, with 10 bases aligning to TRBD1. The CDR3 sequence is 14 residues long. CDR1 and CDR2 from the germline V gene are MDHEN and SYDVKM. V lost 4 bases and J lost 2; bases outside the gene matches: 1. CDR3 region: CASSSTGGNYGYTF. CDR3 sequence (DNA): TGTGCCAGCAGTTCGACAGGGGGCAACTATGGCTACACCTTC.

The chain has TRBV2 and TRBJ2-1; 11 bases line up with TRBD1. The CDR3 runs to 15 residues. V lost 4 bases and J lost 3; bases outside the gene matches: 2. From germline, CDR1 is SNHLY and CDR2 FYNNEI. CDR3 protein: CASSGTGGIYNEQFF. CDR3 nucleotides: TGTGCCAGCAGTGGGACAGGGGGCATCTACAATGAGCAGTTCTTC.

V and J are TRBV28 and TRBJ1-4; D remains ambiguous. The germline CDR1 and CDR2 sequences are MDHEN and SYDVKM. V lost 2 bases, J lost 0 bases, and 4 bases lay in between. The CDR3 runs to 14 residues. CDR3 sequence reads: CASSLIATNEKLFF. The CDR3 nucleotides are TGTGCCAGCAGTTTAATAGCAACTAATGAAAAACTGTTTTTT.

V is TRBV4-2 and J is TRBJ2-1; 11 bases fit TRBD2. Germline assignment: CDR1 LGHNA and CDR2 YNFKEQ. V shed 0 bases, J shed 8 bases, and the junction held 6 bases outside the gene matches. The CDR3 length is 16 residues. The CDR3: CASSQDPTSGEDEQFF. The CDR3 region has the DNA TGTGCCAGCAGCCAAGACCCGACTAGCGGGGAGGATGAGCAGTTCTTC.

The CDR3 reads CASRRRGATDTQYF. In DNA form, the CDR3 reads TGCGCCAGCAGGAGGCGGGGGGCCACAGATACGCAGTATTTT. The V gene is TRBV5-1, the J gene TRBJ2-3; 8 bases fit TRBD2. Germline values: CDR1 SGHRS, CDR2 YFSETQ. The CDR3 is 14 residues long. V was clipped by 5 bases and J by 2 bases; unmatched bases: 4.

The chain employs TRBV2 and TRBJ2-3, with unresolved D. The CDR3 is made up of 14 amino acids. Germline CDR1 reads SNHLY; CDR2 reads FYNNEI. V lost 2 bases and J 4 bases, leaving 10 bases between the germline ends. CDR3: CASSEFISSDTQYF. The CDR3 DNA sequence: TGTGCCAGCAGTGAATTCATTAGTTCAGATACGCAGTATTTT.

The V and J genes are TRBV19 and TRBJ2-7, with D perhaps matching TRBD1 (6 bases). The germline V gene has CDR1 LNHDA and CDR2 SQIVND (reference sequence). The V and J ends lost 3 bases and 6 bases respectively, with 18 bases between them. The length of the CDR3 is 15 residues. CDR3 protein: CASSIMVGQRSEQYF. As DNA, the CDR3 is TGTGCCAGTAGTATCATGGTCGGACAGAGAAGCGAGCAGTACTTC.

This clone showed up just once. CDR3 amino acids: CASSLKSVIDRVGSNEKLFF. CDR3 DNA: TGTGCCAGCAGCTTAAAATCGGTAATCGACAGGGTAGGTTCTAATGAAAAACTGTTTTTT. This chain uses TRBV5-4 with TRBJ1-4; 7 bases are a match to TRBD1. Germline V gene sequence: CDR1 SGHNT, CDR2 YYREEE (reference sequence). After removal of 2 bases from V and 3 bases from J, the junction contained 19 bases not matched to a gene. CDR3 size: 20 residues. Full variable domain (missing parts from reference TRBV5-4 and TRBJ1-4): ETGVTQSPTHLIKTRGQQVTLRCSSQSGHNTVSWYQQALGQGPQFIFQYYREEENGRGNFPPRFSGLQFPNYSSELNVNALELDDSALYLCASSLKSVIDRVGSNEKLFFGSGTQLSVL.

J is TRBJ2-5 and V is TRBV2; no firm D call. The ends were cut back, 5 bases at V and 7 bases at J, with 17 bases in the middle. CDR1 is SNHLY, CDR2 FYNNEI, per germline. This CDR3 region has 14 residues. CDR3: CASSRGDVVGTQYF. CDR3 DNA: TGTGCCAGCAGTAGAGGCGACGTGGTCGGGACCCAGTACTTC.

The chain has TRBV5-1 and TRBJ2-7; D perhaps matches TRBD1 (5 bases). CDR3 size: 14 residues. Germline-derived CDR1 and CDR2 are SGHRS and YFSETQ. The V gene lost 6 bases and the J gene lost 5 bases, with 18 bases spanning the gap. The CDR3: CASNPSRGTHEQYF. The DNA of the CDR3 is TGCGCCAGCAACCCCAGTAGGGGTACCCACGAGCAGTACTTC.

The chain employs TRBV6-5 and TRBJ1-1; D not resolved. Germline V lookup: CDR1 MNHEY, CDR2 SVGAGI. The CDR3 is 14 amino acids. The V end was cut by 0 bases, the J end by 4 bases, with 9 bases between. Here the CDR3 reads CASSYSGGGTEAFF. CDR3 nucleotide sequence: TGTGCCAGCAGTTACTCCGGTGGTGGCACTGAAGCTTTCTTT.

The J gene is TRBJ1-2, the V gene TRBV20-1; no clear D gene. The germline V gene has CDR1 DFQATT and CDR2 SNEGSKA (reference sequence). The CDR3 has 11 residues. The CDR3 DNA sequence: TGCCGCCCGGGAGCTAACTATGGCTACACCTTC. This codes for CRPGANYGYTF.

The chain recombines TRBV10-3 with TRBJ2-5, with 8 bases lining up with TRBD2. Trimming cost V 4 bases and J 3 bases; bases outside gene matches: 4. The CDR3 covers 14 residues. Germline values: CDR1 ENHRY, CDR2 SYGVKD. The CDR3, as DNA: TGTGCCATCAGTGGAGCGGGAGACGAAGAGACCCAGTACTTC. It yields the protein CAISGAGDEETQYF.

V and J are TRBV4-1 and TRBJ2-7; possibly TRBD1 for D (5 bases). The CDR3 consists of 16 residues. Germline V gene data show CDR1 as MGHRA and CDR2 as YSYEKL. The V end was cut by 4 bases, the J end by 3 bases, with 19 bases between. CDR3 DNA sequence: TGCGCCAGCAGCCTAGAAACCCAAATTGACAGCTACGAGCAGTACTTC. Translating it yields CASSLETQIDSYEQYF.

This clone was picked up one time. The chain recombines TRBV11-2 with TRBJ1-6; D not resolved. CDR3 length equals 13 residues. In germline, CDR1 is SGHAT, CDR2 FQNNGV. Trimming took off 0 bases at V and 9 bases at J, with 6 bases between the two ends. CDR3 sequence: CASSLDHGSPLHF. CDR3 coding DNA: TGTGCCAGCAGCTTAGATCACGGTTCACCCCTCCACTTT.